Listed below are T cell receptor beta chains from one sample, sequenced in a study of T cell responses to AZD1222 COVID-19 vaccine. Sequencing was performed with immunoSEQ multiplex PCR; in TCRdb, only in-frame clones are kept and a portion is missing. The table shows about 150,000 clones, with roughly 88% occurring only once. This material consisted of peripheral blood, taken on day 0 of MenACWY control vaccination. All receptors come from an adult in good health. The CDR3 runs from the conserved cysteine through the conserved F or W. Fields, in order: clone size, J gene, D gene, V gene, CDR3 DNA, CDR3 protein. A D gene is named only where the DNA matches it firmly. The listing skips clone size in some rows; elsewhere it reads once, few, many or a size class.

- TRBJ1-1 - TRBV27 TGTGCCAGCAGGCTAAACAGGAACACTGAAGCTTTCTTT CASRLNRNTEAFF
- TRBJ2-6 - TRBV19 TGTGCCAGTAGAAAAGCGGTGATCTCTGGGGCCAACGTCCTGACTTTC CASRKAVISGANVLTF
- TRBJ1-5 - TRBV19 TGTGCCAGTAGCAGCCGAGTCGCATCGGATCAGCCCCAGCATTTT CASSSRVASDQPQHF
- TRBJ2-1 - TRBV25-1 TGTGCCAGCAGTGAACTCCGTGGGGATGAGCAGTTCTTC CASSELRGDEQFF
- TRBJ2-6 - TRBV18 TGTGCCAGCTCACCAGTGATCCCCTCCTCTGGGGCCAACGTCCTGACTTTC CASSPVIPSSGANVLTF
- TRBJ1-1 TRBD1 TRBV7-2 TGTGCCAGCAGCCCCTCGGTGGGACAGATGGAAGCTTTCTTT CASSPSVGQMEAFF
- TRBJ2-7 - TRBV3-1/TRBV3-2 TGTGCCAGCAGCCAAGGGTCTGGGGTCTACGAGCAGTACTTC CASSQGSGVYEQYF
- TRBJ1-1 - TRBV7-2 TGTGCCAGCAGCCCCCCGACGGGGATGAACACTGAAGCTTTCTTT CASSPPTGMNTEAFF
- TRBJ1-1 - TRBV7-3 TGTGCCAGCAGCTCCCCCCGGGACGGGGGGAAAGCTTTCTTT CASSSPRDGGKAFF
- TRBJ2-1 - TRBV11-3 TGTGCCAGCAGCCTCAACAGGGAAAGTGAGCAGTTCTTC CASSLNRESEQFF
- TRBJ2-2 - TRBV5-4 TGTGCCAGCAGCTTGGAGGGGAGTAGGACCGGGGAGCTGTTTTTT CASSLEGSRTGELFF
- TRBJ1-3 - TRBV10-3 TGTGCCATCAGTGACACCAACTCTGGAAACACCATATATTTT CAISDTNSGNTIYF
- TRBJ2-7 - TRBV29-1 TGCAGCGTTTACACTAACTACGAGCAGTACTTC CSVYTNYEQYF
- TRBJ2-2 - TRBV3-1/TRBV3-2 TGTGCCAGCAGCCTCGGCCGGGGGGAGCTGTTTTTT CASSLGRGELFF
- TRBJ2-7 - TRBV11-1 TGTGCCAGCAGTAGGGTTGGCGGAGGGCCCCTCTACGAGCAGTACTTC CASSRVGGGPLYEQYF
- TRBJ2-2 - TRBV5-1 TGCGCCAGCAGCTTGGGGGCTAGCAGCACCGGGGAGCTGTTTTTT CASSLGASSTGELFF
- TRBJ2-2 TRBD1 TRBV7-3 TGTGCCAGCAGCTTACAGGGGGCGGACACCGGGGAGCTGTTTTTT CASSLQGADTGELFF
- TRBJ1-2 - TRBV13 TGTGCCAGCAGCTTACAAGGAGATGGCTACACCTTC CASSLQGDGYTF
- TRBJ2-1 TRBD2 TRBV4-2 TGTGCCAGCAGCCAAGAGCTAGCGGGAGTAATTCGAAATGAGCAGTTCTTC CASSQELAGVIRNEQFF
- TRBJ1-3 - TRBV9 TGTGCCAGCAGCGGTCGTGAGGGGATAAGAGGAAACACCATATATTTT CASSGREGIRGNTIYF
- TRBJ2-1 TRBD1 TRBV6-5 TGTGCCAGCAGTTACTCCGGACAGGGATTTTATGAGCAGTTCTTC CASSYSGQGFYEQFF
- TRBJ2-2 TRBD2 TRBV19 TGTGCCAGTAGAGTTTGGGGACTAGCGGAATCCAGGGAGCTGTTTTTT CASRVWGLAESRELFF
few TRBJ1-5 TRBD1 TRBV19 TGTGCCAGTAGCCAAACAGGGGAGCTCAATCAGCCCCAGCATTTT CASSQTGELNQPQHF
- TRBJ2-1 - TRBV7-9 TGTGCCAGCAACGACCAGGATGAGCAGTTCTTC CASNDQDEQFF
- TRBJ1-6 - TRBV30 TGTGCCTGGAGTCTTGGCATCCAACTATCACCCCTCCACTTT CAWSLGIQLSPLHF
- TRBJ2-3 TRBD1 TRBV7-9 TGTGCCAGCACCTGGGGGACCCAGGGGGAAGATACGCAGTATTTT CASTWGTQGEDTQYF
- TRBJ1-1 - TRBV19 TGTGCCAGTAGTATAGATGGCAGGGCAAGGGGTGAAGCTTTCTTT CASSIDGRARGEAFF
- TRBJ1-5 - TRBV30 TGTGCCTGGGCGAAGGGGAAGCAGCCCCAGCATTTT CAWAKGKQPQHF
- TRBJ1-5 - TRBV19 TGTGCCAGTAGTATTCCGACCGCTAGCAATCAGCCCCAGCATTTT CASSIPTASNQPQHF
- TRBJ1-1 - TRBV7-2 TGTGCCAGCAGCTTAGGAGTTTTGGGCACTGAAGCTTTCTTT CASSLGVLGTEAFF
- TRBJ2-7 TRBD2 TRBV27 TGTGCCAGCACTGGGACTAGTAGAGAGCAGTACTTC CASTGTSREQYF
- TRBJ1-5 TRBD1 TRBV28 TGTGCCAGCAGTTTATTCATCGGGAGGGGGCCCGGACTCACTCAGCCCCAGCATTTT CASSLFIGRGPGLTQPQHF
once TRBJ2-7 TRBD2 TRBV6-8 TGTGCCAGCAGTCTACCGACTAGCGGGTTCTCCTACGAGCAGTACTTC CASSLPTSGFSYEQYF
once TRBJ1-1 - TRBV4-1 TGCGCCAGCAGCCAAGGGGACGCGAACACTGAAGCTTTCTTT CASSQGDANTEAFF
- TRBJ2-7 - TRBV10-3 TGTGCCATCAGCAACCCAGCGGACGAGCAGTACTTC CAISNPADEQYF
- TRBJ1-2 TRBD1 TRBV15 TGTGCCACCAGCAGAGGTCAGGGGGCAGGGGGCTACACCTTC CATSRGQGAGGYTF
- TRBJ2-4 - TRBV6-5 TGTGCCAGCAGTTCTCCCCACGACAGGAAAAACATTCAGTACTTC CASSSPHDRKNIQYF
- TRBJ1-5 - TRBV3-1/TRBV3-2 TGTGCCAGCAGCCAAGACAGGGAACAGCCCCAGCATTTT CASSQDREQPQHF
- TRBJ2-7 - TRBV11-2 TGTGCCAGCAGCCCTTCTCCAGCCAGCTCCTACGAGCAGTACTTC CASSPSPASSYEQYF
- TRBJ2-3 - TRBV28 TGTGCCACCCGATTGAGTACAGATACGCAGTATTTT CATRLSTDTQYF
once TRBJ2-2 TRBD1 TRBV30 TGTGCCTGGAGTCGGGACAGGGCGAACACCGGGGAGCTGTTTTTT CAWSRDRANTGELFF
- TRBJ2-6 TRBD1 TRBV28 TGTGCCAGCAGCGGGACAGTTACTCCTGGGGCCAACGTCCTGACTTTC CASSGTVTPGANVLTF
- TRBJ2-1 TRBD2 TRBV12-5 TGTGCTAGTGGTTTGGCACGCGGGGGATACAATGAGCAGTTCTTC CASGLARGGYNEQFF
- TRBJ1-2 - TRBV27 TGTGCCAGCAGCCTCTGGGGGGGAGTGGACTATGGCTACACCTTC CASSLWGGVDYGYTF
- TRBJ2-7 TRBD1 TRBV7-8 TGTGCCAAATACAGGGGGAGGTACGAGCAGTACTTC CAKYRGRYEQYF
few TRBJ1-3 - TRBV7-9 TGTGCCAGCAGCTGGGGGTCTGGAAACACCATATATTTT CASSWGSGNTIYF
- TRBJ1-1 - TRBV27 TGTGCCAGCAGTCGGAAACCCGTAAACACTGAAGCTTTCTTT CASSRKPVNTEAFF
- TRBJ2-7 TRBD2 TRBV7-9 TGTGCCAGCAGCTTACGTCCAGCGGGAGGGGGCGAGCAGTACTTC CASSLRPAGGGEQYF
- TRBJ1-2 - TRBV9 TGTGCCAGCAGCGTAGAGGGAACTGCTAACTATGGCTACACCTTC CASSVEGTANYGYTF
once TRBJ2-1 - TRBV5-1 TGCGCCAGCAGCTTGCAGGGTTCTAGCACCTACAATGAGCAGTTCTTC CASSLQGSSTYNEQFF